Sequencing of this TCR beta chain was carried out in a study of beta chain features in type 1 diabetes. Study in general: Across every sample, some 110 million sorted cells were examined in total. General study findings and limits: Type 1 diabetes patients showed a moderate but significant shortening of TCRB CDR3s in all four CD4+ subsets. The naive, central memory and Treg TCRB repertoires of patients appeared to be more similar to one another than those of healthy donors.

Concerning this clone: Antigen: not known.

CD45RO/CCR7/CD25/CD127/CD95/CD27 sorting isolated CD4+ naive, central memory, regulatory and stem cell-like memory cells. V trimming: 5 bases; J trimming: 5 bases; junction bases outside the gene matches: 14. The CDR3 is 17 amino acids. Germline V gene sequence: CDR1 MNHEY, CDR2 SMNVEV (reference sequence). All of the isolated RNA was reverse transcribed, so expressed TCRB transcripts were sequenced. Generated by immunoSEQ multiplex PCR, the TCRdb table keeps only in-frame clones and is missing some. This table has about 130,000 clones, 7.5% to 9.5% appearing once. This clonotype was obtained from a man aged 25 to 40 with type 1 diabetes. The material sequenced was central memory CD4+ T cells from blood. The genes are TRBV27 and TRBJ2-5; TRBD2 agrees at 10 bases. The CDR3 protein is CASSPQRGGDHRETQYF. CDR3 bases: TGTGCCAGCAGTCCCCAGCGGGGGGGCGACCACCGGGAGACCCAGTACTTC.